Listed below are T cell receptor beta chains from one sample, sequenced in a study of monozygotic twins with inflammatory bowel disease. Reprocessing the 5' RACE reads, TCRdb reports a single entry for every CDR3 protein and omits DNA. The sample shows nearly 450,000 distinct CDR3 sequences, and roughly 2.2% sits with its ten largest clones. The sample was blood. All receptors come from a human donor with ulcerative colitis or Crohn's disease, or a healthy co-twin of an affected twin (not recorded which). The CDR3 runs from the conserved cysteine through the conserved F or W. Each record gives: J gene, V gene, CDR3 length, CDR3 protein.

j_call: TRBJ2-1; v_call: TRBV2; cdr3_length: 13; cdr3_aa: CASRAGGPDEQFF
j_call: TRBJ2-3; v_call: TRBV20-1; cdr3_length: 14; cdr3_aa: CSAILAGVEDTQYF
j_call: TRBJ2-7; v_call: TRBV11-1; cdr3_length: 18; cdr3_aa: CASSSTWAGGPYYYEQYF
j_call: TRBJ2-7; v_call: TRBV7-2; cdr3_length: 12; cdr3_aa: CASSLETYEQYF
j_call: TRBJ1-5; v_call: TRBV9; cdr3_length: 14; cdr3_aa: CASSVGFPEQPQHF
j_call: TRBJ1-1; v_call: TRBV5-6; cdr3_length: 14; cdr3_aa: CASSIAPAGVGAFF
j_call: TRBJ2-1; v_call: TRBV11-2; cdr3_length: 16; cdr3_aa: CASSFGEMTSGNEQFF
j_call: TRBJ2-5; v_call: TRBV5-1; cdr3_length: 14; cdr3_aa: CASSNRVLGETQYF
j_call: TRBJ2-5; v_call: TRBV20-1; cdr3_length: 15; cdr3_aa: CSARDSHGFQETQYF
j_call: TRBJ1-1; v_call: TRBV4-2; cdr3_length: 15; cdr3_aa: CASSPPNAIDTEAFF
j_call: TRBJ2-7; v_call: TRBV29-1; cdr3_length: 15; cdr3_aa: CSVEKGDRDSYEQYF
j_call: TRBJ2-5; v_call: TRBV7-2; cdr3_length: 16; cdr3_aa: CASSHRTGARVQTQYF
j_call: TRBJ2-2; v_call: TRBV5-1; cdr3_length: 13; cdr3_aa: CASSFVDTGELFF
j_call: TRBJ2-1; v_call: TRBV29-1; cdr3_length: 12; cdr3_aa: CSGISSYNEQFF
j_call: TRBJ1-3; v_call: TRBV30; cdr3_length: 13; cdr3_aa: CAWDWSSGNTIYF
j_call: TRBJ2-3; v_call: TRBV20-1; cdr3_length: 14; cdr3_aa: CSARSQGAVDTQYF
j_call: TRBJ1-5; v_call: TRBV10-2; cdr3_length: 13; cdr3_aa: CASDESGNQPQHF
j_call: TRBJ1-1; v_call: TRBV5-1; cdr3_length: 13; cdr3_aa: CASSLPGASTAFF
j_call: TRBJ2-1; v_call: TRBV9; cdr3_length: 15; cdr3_aa: CASSVGGGRYNEQFF
j_call: TRBJ2-2; v_call: TRBV5-6; cdr3_length: 15; cdr3_aa: CASSFWWVNTGELFF
j_call: TRBJ2-2; v_call: TRBV6-2/TRBV6-3; cdr3_length: 12; cdr3_aa: CATAAHAGELFF
j_call: TRBJ2-7; v_call: TRBV7-9; cdr3_length: 14; cdr3_aa: CASSFSQGAEEQYF
j_call: TRBJ2-5; v_call: TRBV20-1; cdr3_length: 12; cdr3_aa: CSGLPLGETQYF
j_call: TRBJ1-1; v_call: TRBV20-1; cdr3_length: 15; cdr3_aa: CSARPQGVWNTEAFF
j_call: TRBJ2-3; v_call: TRBV9; cdr3_length: 16; cdr3_aa: CASSAGLAGETDTQYF
j_call: TRBJ2-5; v_call: TRBV7-9; cdr3_length: 13; cdr3_aa: CASSWGLEETQYF
j_call: TRBJ2-7; v_call: TRBV28; cdr3_length: 14; cdr3_aa: CASRDSSGRGEQYF
j_call: TRBJ1-1; v_call: TRBV5-1; cdr3_length: 17; cdr3_aa: CASSPLTGGALNTEAFF
j_call: TRBJ2-3; v_call: TRBV20-1; cdr3_length: 13; cdr3_aa: CSGQRGALVTQYF
j_call: TRBJ2-5; v_call: TRBV29-1; cdr3_length: 12; cdr3_aa: CSAEDRLGTQYF
j_call: TRBJ1-2; v_call: TRBV5-1; cdr3_length: 14; cdr3_aa: CASSLGQTHYGYTF
j_call: TRBJ2-5; v_call: TRBV29-1; cdr3_length: 14; cdr3_aa: CSFIPGPWGETQYF
j_call: TRBJ2-1; v_call: TRBV5-1; cdr3_length: 17; cdr3_aa: CASSLRVTPSSYNEQFF
j_call: TRBJ2-1; v_call: TRBV5-1; cdr3_length: 14; cdr3_aa: CASSLGAPYNEQFF
j_call: TRBJ2-3; v_call: TRBV5-1; cdr3_length: 16; cdr3_aa: CASSQDEGTAWGTQYF
j_call: TRBJ1-6; v_call: TRBV2; cdr3_length: 14; cdr3_aa: CASSGGLGHSPLHF
j_call: TRBJ2-7; v_call: TRBV6-5; cdr3_length: 15; cdr3_aa: CASSYSSGGPYGQYF
j_call: TRBJ2-1; v_call: TRBV4-2; cdr3_length: 15; cdr3_aa: CASSQAGTGANEQFF
j_call: TRBJ2-7; v_call: TRBV9; cdr3_length: 15; cdr3_aa: CASSGGASGSYEQYF
j_call: TRBJ2-5; v_call: TRBV7-9; cdr3_length: 14; cdr3_aa: CASSLGYRSETQYF
j_call: TRBJ2-7; v_call: TRBV5-6; cdr3_length: 15; cdr3_aa: CASSLEGYLNYEQYF
j_call: TRBJ2-5; v_call: TRBV10-3; cdr3_length: 13; cdr3_aa: CAISLIGGETQYF
j_call: TRBJ1-2; v_call: TRBV7-2; cdr3_length: 13; cdr3_aa: CATRGGGLGGYTF
j_call: TRBJ2-7; v_call: TRBV7-6; cdr3_length: 16; cdr3_aa: CASSLAEGGVGYEQYF
j_call: TRBJ2-3; v_call: TRBV5-1; cdr3_length: 20; cdr3_aa: CASSLMGLANPQLSTDTQYF
j_call: TRBJ1-2; v_call: TRBV18; cdr3_length: 15; cdr3_aa: CASSPLAEPGYGYTF
j_call: TRBJ2-7; v_call: TRBV7-2; cdr3_length: 14; cdr3_aa: CASSLGQGSHEQYF
j_call: TRBJ2-7; v_call: TRBV10-3; cdr3_length: 17; cdr3_aa: CAISEGWTGLNSYEQYF
j_call: TRBJ2-4; v_call: TRBV30; cdr3_length: 14; cdr3_aa: CAWSVRQAGDIQYF
j_call: TRBJ2-2; v_call: TRBV20-1; cdr3_length: 14; cdr3_aa: CSASLAGNTGELFF
j_call: TRBJ2-1; v_call: TRBV11-2; cdr3_length: 13; cdr3_aa: CASSLGLQYEQFF
j_call: TRBJ2-2; v_call: TRBV19; cdr3_length: 14; cdr3_aa: CASSMGQNTGELFF
j_call: TRBJ1-4; v_call: TRBV9; cdr3_length: 15; cdr3_aa: CASSPRQASNEKLFF
j_call: TRBJ1-6; v_call: TRBV5-6; cdr3_length: 17; cdr3_aa: CASSLGPPGTANSPLHF
j_call: TRBJ2-2; v_call: TRBV11-2; cdr3_length: 19; cdr3_aa: CASSLDPGQGAPNTGELFF
j_call: TRBJ2-7; v_call: TRBV5-1; cdr3_length: 15; cdr3_aa: CASSPHTSGTYEQYF
j_call: TRBJ2-1; v_call: TRBV6-2/TRBV6-3; cdr3_length: 15; cdr3_aa: CALGRRDSSYNEQFF
j_call: TRBJ2-3; v_call: TRBV20-1; cdr3_length: 14; cdr3_aa: CSALRNPSTDTQYF
j_call: TRBJ2-4; v_call: TRBV12-3/TRBV12-4; cdr3_length: 15; cdr3_aa: CASSEGGLAKNIQYF
j_call: TRBJ2-7; v_call: TRBV4-1; cdr3_length: 15; cdr3_aa: CASSQMGPGTYEQYF